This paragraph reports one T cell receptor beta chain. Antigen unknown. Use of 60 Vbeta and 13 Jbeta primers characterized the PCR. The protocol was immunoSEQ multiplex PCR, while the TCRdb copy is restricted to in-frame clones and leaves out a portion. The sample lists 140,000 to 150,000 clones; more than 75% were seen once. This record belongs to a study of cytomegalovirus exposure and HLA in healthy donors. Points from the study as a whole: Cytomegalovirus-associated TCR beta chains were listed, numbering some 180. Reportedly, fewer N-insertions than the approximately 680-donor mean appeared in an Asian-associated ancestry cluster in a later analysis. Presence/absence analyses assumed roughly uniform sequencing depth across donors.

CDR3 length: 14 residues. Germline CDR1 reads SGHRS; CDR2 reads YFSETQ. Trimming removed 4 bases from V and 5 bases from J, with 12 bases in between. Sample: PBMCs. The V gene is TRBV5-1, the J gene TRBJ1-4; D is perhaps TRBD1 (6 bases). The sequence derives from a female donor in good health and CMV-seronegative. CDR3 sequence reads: CASSPGTQNEKLFF. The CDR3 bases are TGCGCCAGCAGCCCCGGGACACAGAATGAAAAACTGTTTTTT.